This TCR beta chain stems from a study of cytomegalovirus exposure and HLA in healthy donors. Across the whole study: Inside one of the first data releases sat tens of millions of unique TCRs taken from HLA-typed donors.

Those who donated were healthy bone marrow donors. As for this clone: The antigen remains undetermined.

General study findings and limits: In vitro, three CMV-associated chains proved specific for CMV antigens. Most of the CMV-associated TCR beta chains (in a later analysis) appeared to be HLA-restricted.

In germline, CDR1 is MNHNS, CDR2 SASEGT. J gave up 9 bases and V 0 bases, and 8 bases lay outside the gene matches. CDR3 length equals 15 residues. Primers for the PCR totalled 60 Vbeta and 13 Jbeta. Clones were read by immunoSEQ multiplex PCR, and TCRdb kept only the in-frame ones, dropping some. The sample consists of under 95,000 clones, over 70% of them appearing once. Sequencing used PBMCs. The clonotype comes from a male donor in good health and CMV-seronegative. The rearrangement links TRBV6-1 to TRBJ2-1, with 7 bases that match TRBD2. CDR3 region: CASSEALWGEGEQFF. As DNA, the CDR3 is TGTGCCAGCAGTGAAGCGCTTTGGGGGGAGGGTGAGCAGTTCTTC.